This T cell receptor beta chain originates from a study of OX40 agonist ivuxolimab in advanced cancers. As for the study in general: A diagnosis of hepatocellular carcinoma, melanoma, renal cell or head and neck cancer was present in dose-escalation patients. Treatment received earlier with anti-PD-1, anti-PD-L1 or anti-CTLA-4 agents was allowed, and 40% had some. Of mixed ages from about 23 to 90 and averaging about 65 years, the group was just under 85% male.

Measured with immunoSEQ multiplex PCR; TCRdb has only the in-frame clones, and not every one. The sample contains over 50,000 clones, 89% of which appear only once. Regarding this clone: The antigen remains unidentified.

General observations from the study: Researchers report that CD8+ T cells had, on average, more expanded clones than CD4+.

This TCR came from an adult with an advanced solid tumor such as melanoma, head and neck, liver or kidney cancer. Sequenced here: CD4+ or CD8+ T cells sorted from blood, sampled in a trial of the OX40 agonist ivuxolimab.

CDR3 nucleotide sequence: TGTGCCAGCAGCTTAGGATTCGGGGCGCGGGATCAGCCCCAGCATTTT. It encodes CASSLGFGARDQPQHF. The V call is TRBV11-2, the J call TRBJ1-5, with D perhaps TRBD1 (5 bases). The CDR3 covers 16 residues. Trimming pared 1 base from V and 5 bases from J, leaving 15 bases between. In germline, CDR1 is SGHAT, CDR2 FQNNGV.